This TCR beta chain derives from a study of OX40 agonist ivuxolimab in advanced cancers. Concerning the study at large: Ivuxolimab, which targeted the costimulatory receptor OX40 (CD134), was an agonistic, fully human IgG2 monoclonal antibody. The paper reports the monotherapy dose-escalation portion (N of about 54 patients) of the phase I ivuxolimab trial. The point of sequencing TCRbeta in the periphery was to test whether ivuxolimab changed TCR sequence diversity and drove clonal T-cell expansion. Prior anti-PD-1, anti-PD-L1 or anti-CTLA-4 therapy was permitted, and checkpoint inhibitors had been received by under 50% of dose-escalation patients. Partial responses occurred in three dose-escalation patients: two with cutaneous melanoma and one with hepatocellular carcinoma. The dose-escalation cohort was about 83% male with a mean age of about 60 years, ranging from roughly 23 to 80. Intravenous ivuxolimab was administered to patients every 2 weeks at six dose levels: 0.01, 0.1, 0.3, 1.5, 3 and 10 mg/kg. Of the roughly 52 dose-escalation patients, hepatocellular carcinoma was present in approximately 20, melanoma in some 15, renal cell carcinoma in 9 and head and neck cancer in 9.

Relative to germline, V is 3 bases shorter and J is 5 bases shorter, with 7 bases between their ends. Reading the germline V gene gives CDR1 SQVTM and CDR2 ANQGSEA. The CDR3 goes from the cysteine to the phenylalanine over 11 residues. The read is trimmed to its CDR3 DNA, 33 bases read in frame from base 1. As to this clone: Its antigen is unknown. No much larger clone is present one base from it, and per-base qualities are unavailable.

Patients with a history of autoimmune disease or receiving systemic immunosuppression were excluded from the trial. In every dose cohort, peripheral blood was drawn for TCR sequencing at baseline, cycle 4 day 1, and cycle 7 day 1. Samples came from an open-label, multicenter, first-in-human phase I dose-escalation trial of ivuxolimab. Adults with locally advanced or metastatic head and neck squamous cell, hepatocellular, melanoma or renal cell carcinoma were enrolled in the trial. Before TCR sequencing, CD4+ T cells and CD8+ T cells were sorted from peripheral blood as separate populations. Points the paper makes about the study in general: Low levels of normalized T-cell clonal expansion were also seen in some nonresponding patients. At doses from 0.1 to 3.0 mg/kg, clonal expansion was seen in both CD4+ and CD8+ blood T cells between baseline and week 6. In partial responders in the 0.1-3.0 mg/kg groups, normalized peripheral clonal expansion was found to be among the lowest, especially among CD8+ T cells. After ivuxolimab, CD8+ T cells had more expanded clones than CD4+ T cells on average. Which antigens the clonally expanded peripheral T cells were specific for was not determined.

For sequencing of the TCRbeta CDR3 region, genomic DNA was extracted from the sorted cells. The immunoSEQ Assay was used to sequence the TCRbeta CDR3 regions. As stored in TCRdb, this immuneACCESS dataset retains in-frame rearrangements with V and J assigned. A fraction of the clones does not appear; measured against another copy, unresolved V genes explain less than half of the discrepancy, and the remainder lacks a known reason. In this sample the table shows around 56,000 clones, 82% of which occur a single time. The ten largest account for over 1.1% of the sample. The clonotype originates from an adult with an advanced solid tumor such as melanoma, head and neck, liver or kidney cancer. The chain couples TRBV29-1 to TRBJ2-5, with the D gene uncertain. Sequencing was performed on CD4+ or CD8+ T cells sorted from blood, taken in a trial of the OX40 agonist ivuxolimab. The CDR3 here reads CSVEVGETQYF. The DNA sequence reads TGCAGCGTTGAGGTCGGGGAGACCCAGTACTTC.